Below are 31 T cell receptor beta chains sequenced from a single sample in a study of tumor and adjacent non-tumor tissue in lung cancer. The template was RNA from unsorted bulk tissue. A modified ARM-PCR protocol with three rounds of nested PCR amplified TCRbeta. TCRdb processed the multiplex PCR reads anew with MiXCR; each CDR3 protein has one entry. This sample has about 78,000 distinct CDR3 sequences; 75% to 90% occur once, and the top ten carry roughly 14%. The sample comprised lung tumor tissue. All receptors come from a woman aged 50 to 65 with non-small cell lung cancer.

This rearrangement joins TRBV20-1 to TRBJ1-1; D uncertain. This CDR3 has 12 residues. Trimming took 7 bases from V and 6 from J, leaving 15 bases between them. Germline V CDR1 and CDR2: DFQATT, SNEGSKA (reference sequence). CDR3 residues: CSDPTPVPEAFF. As DNA, the CDR3 is TGCAGTGACCCGACCCCCGTCCCTGAAGCTTTCTTT.

The CDR3 nucleotides read TGTGCCAGCACTGGTGACAGGGGCGGGTACACAGAGGCTTTCTTT. Translating gives CASTGDRGGYTEAFF. The V and J genes are TRBV6-2 or TRBV6-3 and TRBJ1-1; 8 bases are a match to TRBD1. Germline CDR1 MNHEY, CDR2 SVGEGT. The V and J ends lost 7 bases and 11 bases, in that order; junction bases with no gene match: 18. The length of the CDR3 is 15 residues.

For this clonotype: The junction differs from germline at one of its ends, possibly a read error. This rearrangement joins TRBV29-1 to TRBJ1-2, with a weak D call TRBD1 (5 bases). Germline V gene sequence: CDR1 SQVTM, CDR2 ANQGSEA. The CDR3 totals 11 residues. CDR3 in amino acids: CSGLSGYDYTF. The DNA for the CDR3 is TGCAGTGGTCTGTCAGGGTATGACTACACCTTC.

Concerning this clonotype itself: At one of its ends the junction is not consistent with the germline gene, which may arise from a read error. The chain employs TRBV4-1 and TRBJ2-5; D is uncertain. The CDR3 has 16 amino acids. CDR1 is MGHRA, CDR2 YSYEKL, per germline. This CDR3 reads CASNQTKRNGQETQYF. The CDR3 DNA follows: TGCGCCAGCAACCAAACCAAGAGGAACGGCCAAGAAACCCAGTACTTC.

Regarding this clonotype: Germline and junction disagree at one end, which may indicate a read error. The chain joins TRBV11-2 to TRBJ2-7, with TRBD2 identical over 10 bases. Per germline, CDR1 SGHAT and CDR2 FQNNGV. The length of the CDR3 is 16 residues. CDR3 sequence: CTSSLRGLAVSDGQYF. In nucleotides, the CDR3 is TGTACCAGCAGTCTAAGAGGACTAGCGGTCTCGGACGGGCAGTACTTC. Full variable domain (rest looked up from reference TRBV11-2 and TRBJ2-7): EAGVAQSPRYKIIEKRQSVAFWCNPISGHATLYWYQQILGQGPKLLIQFQNNGVVDDSQLPKDRFSAERLKGVDSTLKIQPAKLEDSAVYLCTSSLRGLAVSDGQYFGPGTRLTVT.

This clonotype was recorded a few times. Germline is not matched at one junction end, which may reflect a read error. The genes are TRBV28 and TRBJ2-7; D is perhaps TRBD1 (6 bases). Germline V lookup: CDR1 MDHEN, CDR2 SYDVKM. This CDR3 is 15 amino acids long. CDR3 coding DNA: TGTGCCAGCAGTTCGCCCGGACAGCTATCCTACGAGCAGTACTTT. It translates to CASSSPGQLSYEQYF.

In regard to this clonotype: One end of the junction is discordant with germline, which a read error may explain. The chain recombines TRBV4-1 with TRBJ2-5; D is unclear. Germline CDR1 reads MGHRA; CDR2 reads YSYEKL. This CDR3 has 16 residues. CDR3 in amino acids: CASCQTKRYGQETQYF. The CDR3 DNA sequence: TGCGCCAGCTGCCAAACCAAGAGGTACGGCCAAGAGACCCAGTACTTC.

Only one count was recorded for this clonotype. The conserved closing phenylalanine or tryptophan is absent in this CDR3, likely reflecting a read error. In DNA, the CDR3 is TGTGCCAGGAGCCAGAGTCCATACTATGGCTACACCATC. Its protein product is CARSQSPYYGYTI. V and J are TRBV6-2 or TRBV6-3 and TRBJ1-2; no firm D call. CDR1 and CDR2 (germline): MNHEY, SVGEGT. The CDR3 is 13 residues long. V was pared by 9 bases and J by 3 bases, with 14 bases between.

The CDR3: CSSQGGTDTQYF. CDR3 sequence (DNA): TGCAGTAGCCAGGGGGGCACAGATACGCAGTATTTT. The genes are TRBV20-1 and TRBJ2-3; 7 nucleotides align to TRBD1. Germline V CDR1 and CDR2: DFQATT, SNEGSKA (reference sequence). After removal of 8 bases from V and 1 base from J, the junction contained 3 bases not matched to a gene. This CDR3 contains 12 residues.

CDR3 coding DNA: TGTGCCAGAACCCCTGACAATACCTATGAACAGTACTTC. Translating it yields CARTPDNTYEQYF. V usage is TRBV6-2 or TRBV6-3 and J usage is TRBJ2-7, with unresolved D. V was pared by 9 bases and J by 10 bases, with 22 bases between. There are 13 residues in the CDR3. Germline values: CDR1 MNHEY, CDR2 SVGEGT.

Concerning this clonotype: The junction differs from germline at one of its ends, possibly a read error. CDR3 sequence: CSARDPETSFSASERCF. CDR3 nucleotide sequence: TGCAGTGCTAGAGATCCAGAAACTAGCTTCTCGGCGAGTGAACGATGCTTC. This rearrangement joins TRBV20-1 to TRBJ2-1, with a possible D match to TRBD2 (6 bases). Germline V gene sequence: CDR1 DFQATT, CDR2 SNEGSKA (reference sequence). This CDR3 contains 17 residues.

This chain links TRBV4-2 with TRBJ1-1; TRBD1 might be the D (6 bases). Germline assignment: CDR1 LGHNA and CDR2 YNFKEQ. The CDR3 is made up of 15 amino acids. The CDR3 sequence is CVSSQDGGRGTEAFF. In DNA, the CDR3 is TGTGTTAGCAGCCAAGACGGGGGGCGGGGGACTGAAGCTTTCTTT.

The V gene is TRBV20-1, the J gene TRBJ1-1; D ambiguous. Germline V gene lookup returns CDR1 DFQATT and CDR2 SNEGSKA (reference sequence). This CDR3 has 13 amino acids. V lost 7 bases and J 9 bases, leaving 21 bases between the germline ends. CDR3 in DNA: TGCAGTGTCTGGGAGGGCGGGAACACCAAAGCTTTCTTT. This sequence encodes CSVWEGGNTKAFF.

With respect to this clonotype: At one end the junction does not follow the germline gene, possibly because of a read error. The chain couples TRBV4-1 to TRBJ1-4; the D is unclear. The CDR3 sequence is 15 residues long. The germline V gene encodes CDR1 MGHRA and CDR2 YSYEKL. CDR3 protein: CASTPGTVGNEKLFF. CDR3 coding DNA: TGCGCCAGCACACCAGGTACAGTAGGGAATGAAAAACTGTTTTTC.

As to this clonotype: One junction end does not reproduce the germline sequence, and a read error may be involved. V gene TRBV30 combines with J gene TRBJ2-3, with D perhaps TRBD1 or TRBD2 (5 bases each). Germline CDR1 and CDR2: GTSNPN and SVGIG (reference sequence). This CDR3 region has 14 residues. The CDR3 reads CACRHGTDTDTQYF. CDR3 DNA sequence: TGTGCCTGTCGACATGGGACCGACACAGATACGCAATATTTT.

The sample holds a few counts of this clonotype. The junction departs from germline at one end; a sequencing error may be responsible. The chain couples TRBV11-2 to TRBJ2-5; no firm D call. This CDR3 region has 14 residues. Germline-derived CDR1 and CDR2 are SGHAT and FQNNGV. The CDR3 reads CASSLEQLHENQYF. CDR3 bases: TGTGCCAGCAGCTTAGAACAACTCCACGAGAACCAGTACTTC.

Concerning this clonotype: It may be a read error: a sequence one base away is much more abundant. The chain employs TRBV12-3 or TRBV12-4 and TRBJ1-3, with 7 positions matching TRBD1. The CDR3 sequence is 17 residues long. The CDR3 DNA sequence: TGTGCCAGCAGTTTATCCACAGGGGACAACTCTGTAAACACCGTATATTTT. This gives the protein CASSLSTGDNSVNTVYF.

Remarks on this clonotype: This could be a read error, since a much larger clone is one nucleotide away. The rearrangement joins TRBV28 to TRBJ2-1, with 8 bases that match TRBD2. There are 13 residues in the CDR3. Germline assignment: CDR1 MDHEN and CDR2 SYDVKM. The CDR3 loop reads CAGSLAGLNEQFF. For the CDR3, the DNA is TGTGCCGGCAGTTTAGCGGGATTAAATGAGCAGTTCTTC.

This clonotype was detected only once. Germline is not matched at one junction end, which may reflect a read error. This sequence joins TRBV7-2 and TRBJ2-7, with 12 bases identical to TRBD2. This CDR3 has 15 residues. Germline V gene data show CDR1 as SGHTA and CDR2 as FQGNSA. CDR3 in amino acids: CTNSPTSGRIYEQYF. The CDR3, as DNA: TGTACCAACAGCCCAACTAGCGGGAGGATATACGAGCAGTACTTC.

The genes are TRBV29-1 and TRBJ1-5; 7 bases match TRBD1. The CDR3 totals 14 residues. Germline CDR1 reads SQVTM; CDR2 reads ANQGSEA. CDR3 loop: CSVADRRGFNAQHF. In nucleotides, the CDR3 is TGCAGTGTAGCGGACAGGAGAGGGTTTAATGCACAGCATTTT.

Note on this clonotype: Germline and junction disagree at one end, which may indicate a read error. The chain is built from TRBV12-3 or TRBV12-4 and TRBJ2-7; D is ambiguous. The CDR3 is 12 residues long. The CDR3 DNA sequence: TGTGCCAGCAGTCCGGGCCTCTACGAGCAGTGTTTC. Protein: CASSPGLYEQCF.

Concerning this clonotype itself: Compared with germline, one end of the junction differs, possibly owing to a read error. The chain carries TRBV28 and TRBJ2-3; possible D gene TRBD2, 6 bases. The germline V gene has CDR1 MDHEN and CDR2 SYDVKM. CDR3 length: 15 residues. CDR3 residues: CASSPPSVLTDTHYF. The CDR3 coding sequence is TGTGCCAGCAGTCCCCCTAGCGTACTCACAGATACGCACTATTTT.

For this clonotype: Since no conserved phenylalanine or tryptophan closes the CDR3, a read error is the likely cause. CDR3 coding DNA: TGTGCTAGCAGTTTTGACAGAACTCCATTTGAAGCTTTCTAT. This codes for CASSFDRTPFEAFY. The chain links TRBV6-1 to TRBJ1-1, with D possibly being TRBD1 (5 bases). This CDR3 spans 14 amino acids. Looked up from germline, CDR1 is MNHNS and CDR2 is SASEGT.

This sequence joins TRBV6-1 and TRBJ2-3; possibly TRBD2 for D (7 bases). CDR3 length: 15 residues. Germline CDR1 is MNHNS and CDR2 is SASEGT. The ends were cut back, 6 bases at V and 2 bases at J, with 15 bases in the middle. CDR3 in amino acids: CASSEGGYDTDTQYF. In DNA, the CDR3 is TGTGCCAGCAGCGAGGGGGGGTATGACACAGATACGCAGTATTTT.

Comments on this clonotype: The junction departs from the called germline gene at one end, perhaps through a read error. This chain uses TRBV10-2 with TRBJ2-1; no firm D call. The germline gives CDR1 WSHSY, CDR2 SAAADI. The CDR3 is 12 residues long. CDR3 in DNA: TGCGCCAGCGGTGAGAGGTGGAATGAGCAGTTTTTC. It yields the protein CASGERWNEQFF.

The CDR3 is CASSYGMDHTGELFF. Written as DNA, the CDR3 is TGTGCCAGCAGTTACGGAATGGACCACACCGGGGAGCTGTTTTTT. This chain uses TRBV6-5 with TRBJ2-2, with D hard to call. There are 15 residues in the CDR3. Germline CDR1 reads MNHEY; CDR2 reads SVGAGI. Trimming removed 2 bases at V and 3 bases at J, with 10 bases between.

The rearrangement joins TRBV11-2 to TRBJ2-2; 11 positions agree with TRBD2. CDR1 SGHAT and CDR2 FQNNGV come from the germline V gene. CDR3 size: 16 residues. The CDR3 here is CVISHSGRAHTGELFF. CDR3 sequence (DNA): TGTGTCATTAGCCATAGCGGGAGGGCCCACACCGGGGAGCTGTTTTTT.

This clonotype was seen at least ten times. This rearrangement joins TRBV9 to TRBJ1-5; D not resolved. Trimming took off 10 bases at V and 0 bases at J, with 20 bases between the two ends. The germline CDR1 and CDR2 sequences are SGDLS and YYNGEE. CDR3 size: 16 residues. CDR3 DNA sequence: TGTGCCCCCCAGGCGTCGGAAAAATATAGCAATCAGCCCCAGCATTTT. It is translated as CAPQASEKYSNQPQHF.

The rearrangement joins TRBV7-3 to TRBJ2-1; 7 bases are a match to TRBD1. Germline loops: CDR1 SGHTA, CDR2 FQGTGA. Losses at the gene ends were 6 bases for V and 5 bases for J; bases not matched to a gene: 4. The CDR3 extends over 13 amino acids. CDR3 DNA: TGTGCCAGCAGTCAGGGGGTCAACAATGAGCAGTTCTTC. It translates to CASSQGVNNEQFF.

On this clonotype: The junction departs from germline at one end; a sequencing error may be responsible. The V and J genes are TRBV20-1 and TRBJ2-7, with D perhaps matching TRBD2 (5 bases). CDR1 is DFQATT, CDR2 SNEGSKA, per germline (reference sequence). The CDR3 is 15 residues long. CDR3 in amino acids: CSTRSIERPPYEHYF. Written as DNA, the CDR3 is TGCAGTACTAGATCAATCGAGCGTCCCCCCTACGAGCACTACTTC.

This clonotype was counted a few times. The germline gene is not matched at one end of the junction; a read error may be the cause. This chain links TRBV4-2 with TRBJ2-1, with 11 bases matching TRBD2. This CDR3 spans 14 amino acids. The germline V gene encodes CDR1 LGHNA and CDR2 YNFKEQ. The CDR3 is CASGQVGGLAGGFF. In DNA form, the CDR3 reads TGTGCCAGCGGCCAAGTCGGAGGACTAGCGGGTGGGTTCTTC.